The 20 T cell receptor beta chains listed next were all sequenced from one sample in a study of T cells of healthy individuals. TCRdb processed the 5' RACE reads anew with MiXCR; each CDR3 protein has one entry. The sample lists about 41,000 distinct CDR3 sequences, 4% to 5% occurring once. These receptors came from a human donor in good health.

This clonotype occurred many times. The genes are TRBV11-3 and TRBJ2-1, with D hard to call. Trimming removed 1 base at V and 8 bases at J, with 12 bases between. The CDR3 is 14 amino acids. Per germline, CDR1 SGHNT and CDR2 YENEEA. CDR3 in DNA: TGTGCCAGCAGCTTAGGATTAGGACCCGATGAGCAGTTCTTC. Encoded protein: CASSLGLGPDEQFF.

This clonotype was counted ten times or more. The CDR3 DNA is TGTGCCAGCAGTGATTTGGACAGCAACTATGGCTACACCTTC. This sequence encodes CASSDLDSNYGYTF. This chain links TRBV6-1 with TRBJ1-2, with D possibly TRBD1 on 6 matching bases. Germline-derived CDR1 and CDR2 are MNHNS and SASEGT. This CDR3 contains 14 residues. V was pared by 3 bases and J by 2 bases, with 10 bases between.

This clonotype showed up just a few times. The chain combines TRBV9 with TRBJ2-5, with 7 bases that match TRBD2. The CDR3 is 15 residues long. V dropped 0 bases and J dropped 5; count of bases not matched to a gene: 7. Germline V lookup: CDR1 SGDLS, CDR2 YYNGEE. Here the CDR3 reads CASSVGGSQEETQYF. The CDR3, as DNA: TGTGCCAGCAGCGTAGGCGGGAGTCAGGAGGAGACCCAGTACTTC.

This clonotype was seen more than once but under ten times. In nucleotides, the CDR3 is TGTGCCAGCAGCTTGTGGACAGGGCAAAATTCACCCCTCCACTTT. Amino acid sequence: CASSLWTGQNSPLHF. V is TRBV5-5 and J is TRBJ1-6, with 8 nucleotides matching TRBD1. Germline-derived CDR1 and CDR2 are SGHKS and YYEKEE (reference sequence). The CDR3 spans 15 residues. The V gene end was trimmed by 1 base and the J gene end by 7 bases; junction bases not matched to a gene: 4.

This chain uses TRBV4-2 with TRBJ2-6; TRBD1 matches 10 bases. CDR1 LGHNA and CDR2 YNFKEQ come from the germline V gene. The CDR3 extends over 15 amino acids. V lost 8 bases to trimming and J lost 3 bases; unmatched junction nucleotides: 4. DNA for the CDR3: TGTGCCAGCGGGACAGGGGACGGTGGGGCCAACGTCCTGACTTTC. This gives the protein CASGTGDGGANVLTF.

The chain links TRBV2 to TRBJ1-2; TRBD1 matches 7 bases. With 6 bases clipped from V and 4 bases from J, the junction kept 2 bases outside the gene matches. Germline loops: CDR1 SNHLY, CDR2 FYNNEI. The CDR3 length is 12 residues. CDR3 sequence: CASRRDSYGYTF. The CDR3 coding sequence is TGTGCCAGCAGAAGGGACAGCTATGGCTACACCTTC.

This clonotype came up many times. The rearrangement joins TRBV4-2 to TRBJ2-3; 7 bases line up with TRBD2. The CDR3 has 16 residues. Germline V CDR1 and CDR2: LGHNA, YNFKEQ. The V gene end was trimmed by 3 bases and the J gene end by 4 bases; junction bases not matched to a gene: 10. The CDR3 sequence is CASSHLLRENPDTQYF. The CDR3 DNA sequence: TGTGCCAGCAGCCACCTTTTGCGGGAGAATCCAGATACGCAGTATTTT.

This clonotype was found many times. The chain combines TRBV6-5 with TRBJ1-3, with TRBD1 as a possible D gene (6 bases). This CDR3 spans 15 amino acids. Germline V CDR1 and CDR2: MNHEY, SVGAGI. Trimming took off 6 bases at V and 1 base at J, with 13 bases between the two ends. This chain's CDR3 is CASRSPTGSGNTIYF. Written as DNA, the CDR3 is TGTGCCAGCAGGTCCCCAACAGGGTCTGGAAACACCATATATTTT.

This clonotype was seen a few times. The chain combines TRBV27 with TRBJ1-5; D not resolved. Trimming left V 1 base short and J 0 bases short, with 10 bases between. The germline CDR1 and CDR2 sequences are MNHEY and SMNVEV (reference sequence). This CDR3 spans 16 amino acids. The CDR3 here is CASSLFGRNSNQPQHF. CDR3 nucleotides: TGTGCCAGCAGTTTATTTGGGCGAAATAGCAATCAGCCCCAGCATTTT.

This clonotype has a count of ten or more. Written as DNA, the CDR3 is TGTGCCAGCAGTGAGGGGACGCCCGGCTACACCTTC. This gives the protein CASSEGTPGYTF. This chain links TRBV2 with TRBJ1-2, with D perhaps matching TRBD1 (5 bases). The CDR3 is made up of 12 amino acids. The germline CDR1 and CDR2 sequences are SNHLY and FYNNEI. V gave up 3 bases and J gave up 8 bases, with 10 bases separating them. The entire variable domain, with the rest obtained from reference TRBV2 and TRBJ1-2, is as follows: EPEVTQTPSHQVTQMGQEVILRCVPISNHLYFYWYRQILGQKVEFLVSFYNNEISEKSEIFDDQFSVERPDGSNFTLKIRSTKLEDSAMYFCASSEGTPGYTFGSGTRLTVV.

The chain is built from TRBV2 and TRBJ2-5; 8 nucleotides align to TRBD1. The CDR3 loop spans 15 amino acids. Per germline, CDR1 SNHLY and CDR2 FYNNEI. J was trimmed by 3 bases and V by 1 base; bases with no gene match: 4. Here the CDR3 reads CASSEDRGSEETQYF. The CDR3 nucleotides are TGTGCCAGCAGTGAAGACAGGGGGTCAGAAGAGACCCAGTACTTC.

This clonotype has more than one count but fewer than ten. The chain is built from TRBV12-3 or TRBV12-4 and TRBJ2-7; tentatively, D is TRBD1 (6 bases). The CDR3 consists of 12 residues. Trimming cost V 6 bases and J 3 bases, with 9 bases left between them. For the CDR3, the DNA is TGTGCCAGCAGACTGGACAGCTACGAGCAGTACTTC. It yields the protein CASRLDSYEQYF.

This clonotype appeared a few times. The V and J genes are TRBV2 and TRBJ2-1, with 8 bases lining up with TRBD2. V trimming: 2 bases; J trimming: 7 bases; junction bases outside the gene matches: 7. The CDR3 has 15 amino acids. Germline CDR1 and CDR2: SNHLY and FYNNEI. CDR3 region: CASSELRGLGNEQFF. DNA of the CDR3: TGTGCCAGCAGTGAACTCAGGGGACTAGGGAATGAGCAGTTCTTC.

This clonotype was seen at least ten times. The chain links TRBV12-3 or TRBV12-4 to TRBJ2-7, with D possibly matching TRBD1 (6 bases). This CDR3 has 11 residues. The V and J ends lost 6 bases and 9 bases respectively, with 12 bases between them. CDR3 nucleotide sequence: TGTGCCAGCAGCTACAGGGTCCGGCAGTACTTC. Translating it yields CASSYRVRQYF.

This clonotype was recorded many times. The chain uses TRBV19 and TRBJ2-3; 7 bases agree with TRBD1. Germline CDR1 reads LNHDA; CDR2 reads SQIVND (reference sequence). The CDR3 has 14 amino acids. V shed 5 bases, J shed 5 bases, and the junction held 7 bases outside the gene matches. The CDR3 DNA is TGTGCCAGTAGTGTAAACCAGGGGGTAGATACGCAGTATTTT. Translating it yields CASSVNQGVDTQYF.

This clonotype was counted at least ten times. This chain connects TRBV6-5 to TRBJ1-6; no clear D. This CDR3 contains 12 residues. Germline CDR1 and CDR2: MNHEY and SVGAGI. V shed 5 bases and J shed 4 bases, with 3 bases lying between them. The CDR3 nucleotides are TGTGCCAGCAGTGCGTATAATTCACCCCTCCACTTT. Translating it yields CASSAYNSPLHF.

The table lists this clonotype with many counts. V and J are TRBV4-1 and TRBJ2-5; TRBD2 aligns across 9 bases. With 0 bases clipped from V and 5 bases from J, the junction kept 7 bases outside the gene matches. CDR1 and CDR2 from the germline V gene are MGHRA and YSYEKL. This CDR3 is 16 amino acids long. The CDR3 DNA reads TGCGCCAGCAGCCAAGAACCTAGCGGGGCCAGGGAGACCCAGTACTTC. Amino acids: CASSQEPSGARETQYF.

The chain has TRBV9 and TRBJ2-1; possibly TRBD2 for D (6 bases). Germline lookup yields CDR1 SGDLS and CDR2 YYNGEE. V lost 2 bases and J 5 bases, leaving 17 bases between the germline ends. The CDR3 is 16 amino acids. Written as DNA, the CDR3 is TGTGCCAGCAGCGTCGGGGTCTCGGGAGCCCACAATGAGCAGTTCTTC. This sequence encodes CASSVGVSGAHNEQFF. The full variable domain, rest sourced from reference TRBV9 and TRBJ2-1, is DSGVTQTPKHLITATGQRVTLRCSPRSGDLSVYWYQQSLDQGLQFLIQYYNGEERAKGNILERFSAQQFPDLHSELNLSSLELGDSALYFCASSVGVSGAHNEQFFGPGTRLTVL.

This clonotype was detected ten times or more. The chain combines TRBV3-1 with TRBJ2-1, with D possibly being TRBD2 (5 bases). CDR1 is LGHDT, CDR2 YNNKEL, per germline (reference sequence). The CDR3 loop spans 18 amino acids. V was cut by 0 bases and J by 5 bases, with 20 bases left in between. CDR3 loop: CASSQERALAGIDNEQFF. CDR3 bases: TGTGCCAGCAGCCAAGAACGGGCCCTTGCCGGGATTGACAATGAGCAGTTCTTC.

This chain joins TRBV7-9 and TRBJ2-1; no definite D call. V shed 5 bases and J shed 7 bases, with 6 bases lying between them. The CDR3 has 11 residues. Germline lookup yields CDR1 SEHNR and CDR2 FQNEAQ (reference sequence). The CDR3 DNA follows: TGTGCCAGCAGCGTAGGTAATGAGCAGTTCTTC. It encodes CASSVGNEQFF.